This TCR beta chain was identified in a study of T cells after yellow fever vaccination. Study-wide points: Booster sampling recovered most clones from primary vaccination (96% CD4, approximately 90% CD8).

As for this clonotype: What it recognizes is unknown.

The CDR3 is 16 amino acids. Germline V gene data show CDR1 as MGHRA and CDR2 as YSYEKL. V lost 4 bases and J lost 5; bases outside the gene matches: 8. TCRdb re-called the 5' RACE reads through MiXCR, storing one row per CDR3 protein. The sample holds about 130,000 distinct CDR3 sequences, under 9% seen once. The genes are TRBV4-1 and TRBJ1-4; TRBD1 agrees at 9 bases. The TCR originated in a man between 18 and 29 years old who received the YFV17D yellow fever vaccine. This specimen consisted of CD8+ T cells sorted from PBMCs, obtained on the day of the yellow fever booster vaccination. CDR3 amino acids: CASSPGLGQGNEKLFF. CDR3 DNA: TGCGCCAGCAGCCCGGGGTTAGGACAGGGGAATGAAAAACTGTTTTTT.